The 9 T cell receptor beta chains in this list originate from one sample, sequenced in a study of neurological immune-mediated disorders. TCRdb independently ran MiXCR on the 5' RACE reads; one entry per CDR3 protein. The table lists some 78,000 distinct CDR3 sequences, about 5.5% of them singletons, with 2.2% in the top ten. Sample: PBMCs. These receptors all come from a woman aged 25 to 39 with multiple sclerosis.

There are a few counts of this clonotype. The chain combines TRBV5-1 with TRBJ1-1, with D possibly matching TRBD1 (5 bases). The germline V gene has CDR1 SGHRS and CDR2 YFSETQ. This CDR3 contains 14 residues. V lost 1 base, J lost 3 bases, and 10 bases lay in between. The CDR3 DNA follows: TGCGCCAGCAGCTTGATTTCGGGGGACACTGAAGCTTTCTTT. This encodes CASSLISGDTEAFF.

In its sample, this clonotype was seen many times. The chain has TRBV12-3 or TRBV12-4 and TRBJ1-1; no firm D call. CDR3 length: 14 residues. V was pared by 3 bases and J by 1 base, with 9 bases between. CDR3 sequence: CASSFSHGNTEAFF. Here the CDR3 DNA reads TGTGCCAGCAGTTTTAGTCATGGGAACACTGAAGCTTTCTTT.

Notes on this clonotype: This clone may be a read error of a much larger clone one base away. The genes are TRBV7-7 and TRBJ2-1; no clear D gene. Germline CDR1 reads SSHAT; CDR2 reads FNYEAQ (reference sequence). The CDR3 totals 14 residues. Trimming cost V 5 bases and J 5 bases, with 13 bases left between them. The CDR3 coding sequence is TGTGCCAGCAGCGCGACCCTGGCCAACAATGAGCAGTTCTTC. It encodes CASSATLANNEQFF.

As regards this clonotype: A much larger clonotype is one base distant, so this may be a read error. The V and J genes are TRBV10-3 and TRBJ1-5; D not resolved. The CDR3 has 12 residues. Germline-derived CDR1 and CDR2 are ENHRY and SYGVKD. CDR3 DNA: TGTGCCATCAGTGCGGAGGGTCAGTCCCAGCATTTT. The encoded protein is CAISAEGQSQHF.

This clonotype has a count of ten or more. CDR3 in amino acids: CASSRTGKAKNIQYF. The DNA of the CDR3 is TGTGCCAGCAGCAGGACGGGGAAAGCCAAAAACATTCAGTACTTC. V gene TRBV12-3 or TRBV12-4 combines with J gene TRBJ2-4, with D perhaps TRBD2 (5 bases). The V gene lost 6 bases and the J gene lost 0 bases, with 12 bases spanning the gap. This CDR3 has 15 amino acids.

This clonotype was recorded at least ten times. The V and J genes are TRBV7-9 and TRBJ2-5, with D tentatively TRBD1 or TRBD2 (6 bases each). The V and J ends lost 1 base and 7 bases respectively, with 13 bases between them. CDR3 size: 14 residues. Germline V gene sequence: CDR1 SEHNR, CDR2 FQNEAQ (reference sequence). CDR3 nucleotides: TGTGCCAGCAGCTTAGGTCCCAGGGGAGGGACCCAGTACTTC. Translation: CASSLGPRGGTQYF.

This clonotype occurred a few times. The genes are TRBV20-1 and TRBJ2-1, with TRBD1 as a possible D gene (6 bases). The CDR3 runs to 16 residues. Germline CDR1 reads DFQATT; CDR2 reads SNEGSKA (reference sequence). V was pared by 3 bases and J by 0 bases, with 15 bases between. CDR3 bases: TGCAGTGCTAGGAGGAAGGGGACACCCTCCTACAATGAGCAGTTCTTC. This encodes CSARRKGTPSYNEQFF.

This clonotype was detected many times. The rearrangement joins TRBV20-1 to TRBJ2-6; D is possibly TRBD1 (5 bases). Germline V gene lookup returns CDR1 DFQATT and CDR2 SNEGSKA (reference sequence). The CDR3 is made up of 17 amino acids. Trimming shortened V by 1 base and J by 0 bases, and 13 bases separated the two germline ends. CDR3 coding DNA: TGCAGTGCTAGAGGTACAGGCTTGAGCTCTGGGGCCAACGTCCTGACTTTC. Its protein product is CSARGTGLSSGANVLTF.

This clonotype was seen repeatedly, ten times or more. The chain carries TRBV5-1 and TRBJ2-3; a possible D gene is TRBD2 (6 bases). Trimming left V 4 bases short and J 2 bases short, with 20 bases between. The germline V gene encodes CDR1 SGHRS and CDR2 YFSETQ. The CDR3 sequence is 17 residues long. CDR3 amino acids: CASSLRDFALFTDTQYF. DNA of the CDR3: TGCGCCAGCAGCCTGAGGGACTTCGCCTTATTCACAGATACGCAGTATTTT. The whole variable domain, remainder taken from reference TRBV5-1 and TRBJ2-3, is KAGVTQTPRYLIKTRGQQVTLSCSPISGHRSVSWYQQTPGQGLQFLFEYFSETQRNKGNFPGRFSGRQFSNSRSEMNVSTLELGDSALYLCASSLRDFALFTDTQYFGPGTRLTVL.